Presented here are 25 T cell receptor beta chains from one specimen sequenced in a study of T cells in Graves' hyperthyroidism and ophthalmopathy. Amplification yielded TCR beta CDR3 regions, with RNA transcripts as the source. The HTBI primer set was used in a first-round RT-PCR of the TCR CDR3. TCRdb reprocessed the multiplex PCR reads via MiXCR and lists one record per CDR3 protein. The sample contains approximately 620,000 distinct CDR3 sequences, approximately 15% of which appear only once. The sequencing input was blood. The receptors here all came from a woman aged 40-49 years with Graves' ophthalmopathy.

With regard to this clonotype: The junction and the germline gene differ at one end; a read error may be behind it. J is TRBJ1-6 and V is TRBV20-1, with D unresolved. The CDR3 contains 16 residues. Germline-derived CDR1 and CDR2 are DFQATT and SNEGSKA (reference sequence). The CDR3 sequence: CSARSSGSSCNSPLHF. CDR3 coding DNA: TGCAGTGCTAGATCCTCTGGTAGCTCCTGTAATTCACCCCTCCACTTT.

This chain joins TRBV5-1 and TRBJ2-3, with 12 positions matching TRBD2. Germline loops: CDR1 SGHRS, CDR2 YFSETQ. The CDR3 loop spans 16 amino acids. After removal of 8 bases from V and 5 bases from J, the junction contained 12 bases not matched to a gene. CDR3 region: CASNLGLAGRIDTQYF. DNA of the CDR3: TGCGCCAGTAATCTTGGACTAGCGGGAAGAATAGATACGCAGTATTTT.

This clonotype was seen only a few times. V and J are TRBV2 and TRBJ1-5; D is unresolved. V was cut by 1 base and J by 2 bases, with 9 bases left in between. The V gene's germline CDR1 is SNHLY and CDR2 FYNNEI. CDR3 length: 15 amino acids. The CDR3 is CASSEVGSGNQPQHF. CDR3 nucleotides: TGTGCCAGCAGTGAAGTCGGGTCTGGCAATCAGCCCCAGCATTTT.

Many counts were recorded for this clonotype. The rearrangement uses TRBV28 and TRBJ2-1; 7 bases are shared with TRBD1. Trimming removed 4 bases from V and 7 bases from J; junction bases left unmatched: 10. The CDR3 is made up of 15 amino acids. Germline V lookup: CDR1 MDHEN, CDR2 SYDVKM. For the CDR3, the DNA is TGTGCCAGCAGTTACCCCGGCGCCAGGGGGAATGAGCAGTTCTTC. Translating gives CASSYPGARGNEQFF.

The V and J genes are TRBV6-1 and TRBJ1-2; D unresolved. V lost 8 bases and J 3 bases, leaving 10 bases between the germline ends. The CDR3 totals 12 residues. Germline values: CDR1 MNHNS, CDR2 SASEGT. CDR3 sequence reads: CASGRTDYGYTF. CDR3 bases: TGTGCCAGCGGACGGACGGACTATGGCTACACCTTC.

Only a few counts were recorded for this clonotype. The V gene is TRBV18, the J gene TRBJ2-1; 8 bases map to TRBD2. From germline, CDR1 is KGHSH and CDR2 LQKENI. The V gene end was trimmed by 1 base and the J gene end by 7 bases; junction bases not matched to a gene: 15. The CDR3 is 18 residues long. CDR3 in DNA: TGTGCCAGCTCACCACTGGGCTGGACTAGCAGGAGTGGGAATGAGCAGTTCTTC. Translating it yields CASSPLGWTSRSGNEQFF.

Only a few counts were recorded for this clonotype. The chain recombines TRBV10-3 with TRBJ2-5, with 15 bases matching TRBD2. The germline V gene has CDR1 ENHRY and CDR2 SYGVKD. Trimming cost V 11 bases and J 2 bases; bases outside gene matches: 3. CDR3 size: 14 residues. The CDR3: CAAGTSGGQETQYF. CDR3 DNA sequence: TGTGCCGCCGGGACTAGCGGGGGGCAAGAGACCCAGTACTTC.

This clonotype has at least ten counts. V is TRBV5-1 and J is TRBJ2-1; TRBD1 aligns across 10 bases. The germline V gene has CDR1 SGHRS and CDR2 YFSETQ. The CDR3 consists of 15 residues. V shed 2 bases, J shed 5 bases, and the junction held 4 bases outside the gene matches. This CDR3 reads CASSFRTGGDNEQFF. CDR3 bases: TGCGCCAGCAGCTTCCGGACAGGGGGAGACAATGAGCAGTTCTTC.

This clonotype occurred a few times. The chain is built from TRBV12-3 or TRBV12-4 and TRBJ2-7, with 9 bases lining up with TRBD2. Trimming at V came to 3 bases and at J to 3 bases, leaving 6 bases not matched to a gene. CDR3 length equals 15 residues. The CDR3 sequence: CASSFSGGGYYEQYF. The CDR3 DNA is TGTGCCAGCAGTTTTAGCGGGGGCGGTTACTACGAGCAGTACTTC.

The sample holds many counts of this clonotype. The rearrangement joins TRBV2 to TRBJ1-2; the D gene is possibly TRBD1 (5 bases). Trimming cost V 6 bases and J 6 bases, with 17 bases left between them. The CDR3 length is 14 residues. CDR1 and CDR2 from the germline V gene are SNHLY and FYNNEI. CDR3 DNA sequence: TGTGCCAGCAGAGCCGCCGGGGGGGGTAATGGCTACACCTTC. Translating gives CASRAAGGGNGYTF.

This clonotype was seen ten or more times. This sequence joins TRBV2 and TRBJ2-3; no reliable D call. CDR1 and CDR2 from the germline V gene are SNHLY and FYNNEI. The CDR3 spans 11 residues. V gave up 7 bases and J gave up 1 base, with 3 bases separating them. CDR3 nucleotide sequence: TGTGCCAGCACGGGCACAGATACGCAGTATTTT. This codes for CASTGTDTQYF.

The chain is built from TRBV2 and TRBJ2-7; no definite D call. CDR3 length equals 16 residues. CDR1 and CDR2 from the germline V gene are SNHLY and FYNNEI. Trimming removed 2 bases at V and 3 bases at J, with 17 bases between. CDR3 in amino acids: CASSETALRSFYEQYF. CDR3 bases: TGTGCCAGCAGTGAAACCGCTCTACGGTCATTCTACGAGCAGTACTTC.

The chain has TRBV28 and TRBJ1-5; D is unresolved. V lost 8 bases and J 9 bases, leaving 17 bases between the germline ends. Germline loops: CDR1 MDHEN, CDR2 SYDVKM. The CDR3 contains 13 residues. The CDR3 region has the DNA TGTGCCAGCTCCGAGGGATTTCAACGGCCCCAGCATTTT. Encoded protein: CASSEGFQRPQHF.

The gene calls are TRBV12-3 or TRBV12-4 and TRBJ1-3; the match to TRBD1 covers 9 bases. This CDR3 spans 21 amino acids. J gave up 1 base and V 5 bases, and 21 bases lay outside the gene matches. CDR3 sequence: CASSPESWGQGFKYSGNTIYF. CDR3 coding DNA: TGTGCCAGCAGTCCCGAATCTTGGGGACAGGGTTTTAAATATTCTGGAAACACCATATATTTT.

About this clonotype itself: Since a much larger clone is just one base distant, this may be a read error. V gene TRBV28 combines with J gene TRBJ1-2; no clear D gene. Germline V lookup: CDR1 MDHEN, CDR2 SYDVKM. The V end lost 6 bases, the J end lost 2 bases, and 7 bases lay between the germline ends. The CDR3 runs to 12 residues. CDR3 sequence reads: CASSVNNYGYTF. As DNA, the CDR3 is TGTGCCAGCAGCGTAAACAACTATGGCTACACCTTC.

With regard to this clonotype: A read error is possible here, since a much larger clone lies one base away. V and J are TRBV20-1 and TRBJ2-1, with D possibly being TRBD1 (6 bases). This CDR3 comprises 12 residues. The V end was cut by 4 bases, the J end by 12 bases, with 16 bases between. Looked up from germline, CDR1 is DFQATT and CDR2 is SNEGSKA (reference sequence). The CDR3 loop reads CSAKGNRVAQFF. CDR3 bases: TGCAGTGCTAAGGGGAACAGGGTCGCGCAGTTCTTC.

This clonotype has at least ten counts. This sequence joins TRBV11-2 and TRBJ2-4, with D unclear. The CDR3 covers 16 residues. The germline V gene has CDR1 SGHAT and CDR2 FQNNGV. Trimming stripped 3 bases from V and 1 base from J, with 13 bases between. CDR3 DNA: TGTGCCAGCAGCTTTGAAGCTCTGGGGGCCAAAAACATTCAGTACTTC. It translates to CASSFEALGAKNIQYF.

This clonotype has more than one count but fewer than ten. At one boundary the junction diverges from the germline segment, which might be a read error. V is TRBV7-9 and J is TRBJ2-3; 8 bases are shared with TRBD2. Per the germline V gene, CDR1 is SEHNR and CDR2 is FQNEAQ (reference sequence). The CDR3 runs to 16 residues. The CDR3 DNA sequence: TGTGCTAGCAGCTTAGGGGACGGGAGGGCCGCAGATACGCAGTATTTT. As protein: CASSLGDGRAADTQYF. The full variable domain, rest sourced from reference TRBV7-9 and TRBJ2-3, is DTGVSQNPRHKITKRGQNVTFRCDPISEHNRLYWYRQTLGQGPEFLTYFQNEAQLEKSRLLSDRFSAERPKGSFSTLEIQRTEQGDSAMYLCASSLGDGRAADTQYFGPGTRLTVL.

In its sample, this clonotype was seen many times. The chain has TRBV7-2 and TRBJ2-7, with D possibly being TRBD1 (5 bases). The length of the CDR3 is 15 residues. Germline V gives CDR1 SGHTA, CDR2 FQGNSA. Deletions cut 2 bases from V and 0 bases from J, with 11 bases between. CDR3 coding DNA: TGTGCCAGCAGCTTACATGCAGGACACTCCTACGAGCAGTACTTC. Translation gives CASSLHAGHSYEQYF.

This clonotype was counted ten times or more. The chain has TRBV7-9 and TRBJ2-5, with 10 bases fitting TRBD2. After removal of 1 base from V and 4 bases from J, the junction contained 3 bases not matched to a gene. This CDR3 comprises 15 residues. The germline CDR1 and CDR2 sequences are SEHNR and FQNEAQ (reference sequence). The CDR3, as DNA: TGTGCCAGCAGCTTAGACCCTAGCGGGGGAGAGACCCAGTACTTC. The encoded protein is CASSLDPSGGETQYF.

This sequence joins TRBV2 and TRBJ1-3, with 9 nucleotides matching TRBD1. CDR3 length equals 17 residues. The ends lost 7 bases at V and 0 bases at J; junction bases unmatched: 10. From germline, CDR1 is SNHLY and CDR2 FYNNEI. CDR3 in amino acids: CASIHGTGLYSGNTIYF. The DNA of the CDR3 is TGTGCCAGCATCCACGGGACAGGGCTTTACTCTGGAAACACCATATATTTT.

This chain links TRBV12-3 or TRBV12-4 with TRBJ1-6; D is ambiguous. The CDR3 has 15 residues. V was trimmed by 7 bases and J by 5 bases, leaving 15 bases between them. CDR3 amino acids: CASTLTGTNNSPLHF. The DNA for the CDR3 is TGTGCCAGCACCCTAACGGGAACAAATAATTCACCCCTCCACTTT.

This clonotype was counted only a few times. The rearrangement links TRBV6-1 to TRBJ2-3; 10 bases line up with TRBD1. Germline V gene data show CDR1 as MNHNS and CDR2 as SASEGT. V shed 6 bases and J 5 bases; nucleotides not matched to a gene: 5. CDR3 size: 14 residues. The CDR3 bases are TGTGCCAGCAGAAGACAGGGGGCAAAAGATACGCAGTATTTT. This codes for CASRRQGAKDTQYF.

This clonotype was seen a handful of times. The V and J genes are TRBV20-1 and TRBJ1-1, with D tentatively TRBD1 (5 bases). CDR1 is DFQATT, CDR2 SNEGSKA, per germline (reference sequence). The CDR3 is 13 residues long. V lost 2 bases to trimming and J lost 5 bases, with 12 bases between them. The CDR3 coding sequence is TGCAGTGCTAGACAGGGATCAAGGACTGAAGCTTTCTTT. Translation gives CSARQGSRTEAFF.

The sample holds a few counts of this clonotype. The V gene is TRBV5-1, the J gene TRBJ2-7, with 12 bases lining up with TRBD2. Trimming took 1 base from V and 2 from J; bases not matched to a gene: 4. CDR1 SGHRS and CDR2 YFSETQ come from the germline V gene. The CDR3 runs to 16 residues. CDR3 region: CASSLRLAGETYEQYF. The CDR3 coding sequence is TGCGCCAGCAGCTTGCGACTAGCGGGGGAAACCTACGAGCAGTACTTC.